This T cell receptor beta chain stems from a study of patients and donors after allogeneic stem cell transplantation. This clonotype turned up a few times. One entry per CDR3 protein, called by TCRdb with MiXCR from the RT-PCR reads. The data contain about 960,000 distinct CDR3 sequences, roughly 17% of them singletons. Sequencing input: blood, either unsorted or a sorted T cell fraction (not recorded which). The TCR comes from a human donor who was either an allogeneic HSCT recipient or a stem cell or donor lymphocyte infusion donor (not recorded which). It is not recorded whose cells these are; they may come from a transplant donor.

Written as DNA, the CDR3 is TGTGCCAGCAGCCTAAGCGGGGTCCAAACCAATGAGCAGTTCTTC. Its protein product is CASSLSGVQTNEQFF. This chain uses TRBV3-1 with TRBJ2-1, with 7 positions matching TRBD2. Germline lookup yields CDR1 LGHDT and CDR2 YNNKEL (reference sequence). This CDR3 comprises 15 residues. V trimming: 4 bases; J trimming: 6 bases; junction bases outside the gene matches: 9.